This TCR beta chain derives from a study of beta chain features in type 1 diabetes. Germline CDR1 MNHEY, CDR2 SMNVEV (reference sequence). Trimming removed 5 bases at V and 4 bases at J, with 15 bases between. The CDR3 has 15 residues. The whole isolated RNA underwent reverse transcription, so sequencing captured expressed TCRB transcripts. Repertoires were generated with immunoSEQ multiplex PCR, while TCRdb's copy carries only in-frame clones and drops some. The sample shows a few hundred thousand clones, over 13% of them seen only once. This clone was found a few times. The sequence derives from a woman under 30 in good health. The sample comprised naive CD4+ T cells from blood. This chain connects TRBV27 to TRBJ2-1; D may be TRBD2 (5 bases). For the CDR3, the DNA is TGTGCCAGCAGTGGGCCAGGAGGTTGGTACAATGAGCAGTTCTTC. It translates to CASSGPGGWYNEQFF.